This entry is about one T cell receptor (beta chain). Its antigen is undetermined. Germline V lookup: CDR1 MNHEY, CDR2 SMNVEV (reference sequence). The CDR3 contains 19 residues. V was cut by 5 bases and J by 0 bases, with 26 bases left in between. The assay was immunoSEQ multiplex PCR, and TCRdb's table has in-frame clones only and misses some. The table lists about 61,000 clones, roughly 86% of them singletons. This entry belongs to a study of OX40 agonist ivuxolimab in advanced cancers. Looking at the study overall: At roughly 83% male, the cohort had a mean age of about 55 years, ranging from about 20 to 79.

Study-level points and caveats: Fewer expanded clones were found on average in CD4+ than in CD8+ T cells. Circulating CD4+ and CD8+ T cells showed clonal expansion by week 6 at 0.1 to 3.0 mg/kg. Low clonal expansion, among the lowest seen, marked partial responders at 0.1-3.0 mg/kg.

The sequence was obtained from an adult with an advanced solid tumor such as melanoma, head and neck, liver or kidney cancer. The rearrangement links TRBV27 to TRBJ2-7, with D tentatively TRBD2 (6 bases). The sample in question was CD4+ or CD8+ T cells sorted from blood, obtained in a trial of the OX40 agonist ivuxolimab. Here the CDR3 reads CASSPLHGGEHGSSYEQYF. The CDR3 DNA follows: TGTGCCAGCAGTCCTCTCCACGGGGGAGAACATGGGAGCTCCTACGAGCAGTACTTC.